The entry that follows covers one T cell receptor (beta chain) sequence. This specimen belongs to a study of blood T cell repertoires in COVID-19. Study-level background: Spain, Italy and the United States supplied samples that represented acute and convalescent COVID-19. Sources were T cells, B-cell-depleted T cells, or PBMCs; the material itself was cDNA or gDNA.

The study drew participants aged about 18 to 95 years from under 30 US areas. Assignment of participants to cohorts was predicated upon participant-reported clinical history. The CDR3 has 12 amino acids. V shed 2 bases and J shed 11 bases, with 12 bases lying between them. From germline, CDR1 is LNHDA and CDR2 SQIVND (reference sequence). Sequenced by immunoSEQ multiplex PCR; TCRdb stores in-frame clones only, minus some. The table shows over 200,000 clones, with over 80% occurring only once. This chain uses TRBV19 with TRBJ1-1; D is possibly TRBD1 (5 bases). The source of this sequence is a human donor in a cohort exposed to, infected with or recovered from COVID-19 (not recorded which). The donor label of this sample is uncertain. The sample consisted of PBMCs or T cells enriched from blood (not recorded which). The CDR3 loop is CASSISGKEAFF. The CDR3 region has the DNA TGTGCCAGTAGTATATCAGGGAAGGAGGCTTTCTTT.